The T cell receptor beta chain described here comes from a study of patients and donors after allogeneic stem cell transplantation. This clonotype has at least ten counts. After removal of 2 bases from V and 3 bases from J, the junction contained 11 bases not matched to a gene. This CDR3 has 17 residues. CDR1 and CDR2 (germline): LGHDT, YNNKEL (reference sequence). TCRdb ran MiXCR on the RT-PCR reads and lists one entry per CDR3 protein. The sample holds approximately 410,000 distinct CDR3 sequences; 16% are singletons and the top ten take around 7.9%. This sequence was found in a human donor who was either an allogeneic HSCT recipient or a stem cell or donor lymphocyte infusion donor (not recorded which). It is not recorded whose cells these are; they may come from a transplant donor. Input material: blood, either unsorted or a sorted T cell fraction (not recorded which). The chain is built from TRBV3-1 and TRBJ2-7, with 9 bases that match TRBD1. The CDR3 loop reads CASSQTLGQGPFYEQYF. The CDR3 DNA reads as TGTGCCAGCAGCCAAACTTTGGGACAGGGCCCTTTCTACGAGCAGTACTTC.